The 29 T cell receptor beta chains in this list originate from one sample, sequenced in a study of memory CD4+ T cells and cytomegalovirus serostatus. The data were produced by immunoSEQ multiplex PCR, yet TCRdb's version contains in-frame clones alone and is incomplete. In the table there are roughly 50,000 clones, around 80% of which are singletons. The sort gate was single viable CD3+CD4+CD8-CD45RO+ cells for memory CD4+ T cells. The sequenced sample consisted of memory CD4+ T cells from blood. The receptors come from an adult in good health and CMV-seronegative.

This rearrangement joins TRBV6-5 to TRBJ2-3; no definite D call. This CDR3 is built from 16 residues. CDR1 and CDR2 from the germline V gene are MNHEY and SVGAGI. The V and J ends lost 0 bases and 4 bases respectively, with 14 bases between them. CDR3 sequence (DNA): TGTGCCAGCAGTTACTCCACAAGCGACCCGTCAGATACGCAGTATTTT. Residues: CASSYSTSDPSDTQYF.

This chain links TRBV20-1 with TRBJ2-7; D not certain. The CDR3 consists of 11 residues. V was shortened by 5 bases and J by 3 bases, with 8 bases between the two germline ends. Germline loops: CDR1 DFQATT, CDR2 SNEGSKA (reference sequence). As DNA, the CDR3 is TGCAGTGCTCCCACGGTCTACGAGCAGTACTTC. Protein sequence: CSAPTVYEQYF.

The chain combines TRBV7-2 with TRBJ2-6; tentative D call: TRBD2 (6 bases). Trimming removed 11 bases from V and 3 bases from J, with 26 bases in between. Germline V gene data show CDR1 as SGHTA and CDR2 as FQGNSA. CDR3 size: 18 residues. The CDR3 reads CASLRGRGINDGANVLTF. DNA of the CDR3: TGTGCCTCTCTCCGGGGACGGGGGATTAATGATGGGGCCAACGTCCTGACTTTC.

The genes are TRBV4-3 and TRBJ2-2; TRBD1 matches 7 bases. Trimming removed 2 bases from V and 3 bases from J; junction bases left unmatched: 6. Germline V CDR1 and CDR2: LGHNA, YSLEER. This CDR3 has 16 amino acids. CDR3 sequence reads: CASSQKRGGDTGELFF. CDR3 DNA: TGCGCCAGCAGCCAAAAAAGAGGGGGCGACACCGGGGAGCTGTTTTTT.

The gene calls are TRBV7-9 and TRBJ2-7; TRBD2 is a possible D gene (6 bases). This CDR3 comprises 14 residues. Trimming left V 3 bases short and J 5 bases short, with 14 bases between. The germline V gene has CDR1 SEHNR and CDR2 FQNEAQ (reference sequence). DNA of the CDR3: TGTGCCAGCAGCTTTGGCGGGATTCGCGACGAGCAGTACTTC. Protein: CASSFGGIRDEQYF.

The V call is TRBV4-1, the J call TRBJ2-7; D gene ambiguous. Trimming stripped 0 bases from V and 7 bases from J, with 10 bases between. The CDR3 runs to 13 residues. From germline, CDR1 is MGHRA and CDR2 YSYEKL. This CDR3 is CASSQDWVGEQYF. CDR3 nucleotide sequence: TGCGCCAGCAGCCAAGATTGGGTAGGGGAGCAGTACTTC.

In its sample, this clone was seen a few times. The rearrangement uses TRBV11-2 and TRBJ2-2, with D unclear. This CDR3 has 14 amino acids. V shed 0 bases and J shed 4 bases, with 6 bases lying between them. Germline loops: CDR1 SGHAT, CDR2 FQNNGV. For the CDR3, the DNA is TGTGCCAGCAGCTTAGAGGTCGTCACCGGGGAGCTGTTTTTT. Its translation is CASSLEVVTGELFF.

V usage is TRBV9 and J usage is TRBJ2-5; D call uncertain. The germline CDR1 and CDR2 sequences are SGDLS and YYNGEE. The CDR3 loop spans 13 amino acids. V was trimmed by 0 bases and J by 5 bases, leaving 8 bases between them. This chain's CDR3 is CASSVGQAETQYF. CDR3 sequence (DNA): TGTGCCAGCAGCGTAGGTCAAGCGGAGACCCAGTACTTC.

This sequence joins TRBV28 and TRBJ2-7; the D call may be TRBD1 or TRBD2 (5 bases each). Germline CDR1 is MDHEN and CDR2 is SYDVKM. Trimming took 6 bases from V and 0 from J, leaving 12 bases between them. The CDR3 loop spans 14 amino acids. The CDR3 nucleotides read TGTGCCAGCAGGTACGGGGCCCGCTCCTACGAGCAGTACTTC. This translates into CASRYGARSYEQYF.

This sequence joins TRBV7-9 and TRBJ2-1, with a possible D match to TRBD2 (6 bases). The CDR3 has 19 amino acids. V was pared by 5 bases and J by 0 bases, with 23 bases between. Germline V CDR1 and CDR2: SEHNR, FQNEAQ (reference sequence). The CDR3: CASSDTMGFPGGSYNEQFF. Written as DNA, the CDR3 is TGTGCCAGCAGCGACACCATGGGGTTTCCCGGGGGCTCCTACAATGAGCAGTTCTTC.

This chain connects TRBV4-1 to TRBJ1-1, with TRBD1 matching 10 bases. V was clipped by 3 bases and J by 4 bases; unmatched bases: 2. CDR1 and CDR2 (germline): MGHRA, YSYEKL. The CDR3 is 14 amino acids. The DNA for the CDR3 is TGCGCCAGCAGCCACCGGGACAGGGGCACTGAAGCTTTCTTT. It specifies CASSHRDRGTEAFF.

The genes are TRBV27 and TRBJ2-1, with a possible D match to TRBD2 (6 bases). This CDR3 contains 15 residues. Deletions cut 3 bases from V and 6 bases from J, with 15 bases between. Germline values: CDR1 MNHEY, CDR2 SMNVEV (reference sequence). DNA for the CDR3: TGTGCCAGCAGTTTTCCGGGACTTGCCAGCAATGAGCAGTTCTTC. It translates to CASSFPGLASNEQFF.

In DNA, the CDR3 is TGTGCCAGCTTCGGACTAGCGGATTACAATGAGCAGTTCTTC. Amino acid sequence: CASFGLADYNEQFF. V is TRBV28 and J is TRBJ2-1; 10 bases are shared with TRBD2. Germline CDR1 is MDHEN and CDR2 is SYDVKM. There are 14 residues in the CDR3. Unmatched junction bases numbered 5, after V lost 8 bases and J lost 4 bases.

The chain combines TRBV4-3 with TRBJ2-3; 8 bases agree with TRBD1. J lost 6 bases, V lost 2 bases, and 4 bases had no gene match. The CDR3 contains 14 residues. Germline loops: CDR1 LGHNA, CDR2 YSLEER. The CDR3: CASSQRTGRDTQYF. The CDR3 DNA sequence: TGCGCCAGCAGCCAAAGGACAGGGAGGGATACGCAGTATTTT.

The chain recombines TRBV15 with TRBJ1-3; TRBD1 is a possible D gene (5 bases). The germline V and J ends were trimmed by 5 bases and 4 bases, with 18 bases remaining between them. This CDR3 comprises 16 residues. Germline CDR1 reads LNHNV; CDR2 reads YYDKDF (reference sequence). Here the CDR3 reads CATSPRPRAGGNTIYF. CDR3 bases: TGTGCCACCAGCCCACGCCCCAGGGCGGGAGGAAACACCATATATTTT.

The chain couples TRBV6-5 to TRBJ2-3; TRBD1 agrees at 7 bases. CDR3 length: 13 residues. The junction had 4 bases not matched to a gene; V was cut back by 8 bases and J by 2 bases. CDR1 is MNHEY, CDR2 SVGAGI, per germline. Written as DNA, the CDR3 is TGTGCCAGCCGGGACAGTTCCACAGATACGCAGTATTTT. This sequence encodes CASRDSSTDTQYF.

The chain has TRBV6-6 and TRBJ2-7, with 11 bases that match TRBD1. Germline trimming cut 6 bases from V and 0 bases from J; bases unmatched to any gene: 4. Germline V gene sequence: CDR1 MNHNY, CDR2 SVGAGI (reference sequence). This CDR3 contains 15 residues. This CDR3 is CASRSGTGGSYEQYF. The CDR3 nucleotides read TGTGCCAGCAGATCCGGGACAGGGGGCTCCTACGAGCAGTACTTC.

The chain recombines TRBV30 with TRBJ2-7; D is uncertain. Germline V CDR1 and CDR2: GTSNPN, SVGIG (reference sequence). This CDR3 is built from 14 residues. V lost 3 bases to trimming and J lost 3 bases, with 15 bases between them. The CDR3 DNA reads TGTGCCTGGAGAGAGCCCGTGGCTAGCTACGAGCAGTACTTC. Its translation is CAWREPVASYEQYF.

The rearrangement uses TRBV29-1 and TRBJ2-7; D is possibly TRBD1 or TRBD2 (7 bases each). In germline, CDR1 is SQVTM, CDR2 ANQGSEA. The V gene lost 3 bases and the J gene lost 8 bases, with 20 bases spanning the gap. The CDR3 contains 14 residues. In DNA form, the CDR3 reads TGCAGCGTTGACCCGACCAGGGGGGGGGACAAGCAGTACTTC. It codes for CSVDPTRGGDKQYF.

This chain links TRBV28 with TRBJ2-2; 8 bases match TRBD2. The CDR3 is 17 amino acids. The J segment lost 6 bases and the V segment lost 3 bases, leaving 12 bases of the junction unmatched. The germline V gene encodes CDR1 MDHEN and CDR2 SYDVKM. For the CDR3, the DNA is TGTGCCAGCAGTTTGTCGGGAGGGCCCTTAAATGCCGGGGAGCTGTTTTTT. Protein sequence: CASSLSGGPLNAGELFF.

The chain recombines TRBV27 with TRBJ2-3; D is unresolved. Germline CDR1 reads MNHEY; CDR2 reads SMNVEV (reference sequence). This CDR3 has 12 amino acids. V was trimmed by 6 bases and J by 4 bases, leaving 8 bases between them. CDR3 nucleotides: TGTGCCAGCAGCTCCCCCCCAGATACGCAGTATTTT. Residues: CASSSPPDTQYF.

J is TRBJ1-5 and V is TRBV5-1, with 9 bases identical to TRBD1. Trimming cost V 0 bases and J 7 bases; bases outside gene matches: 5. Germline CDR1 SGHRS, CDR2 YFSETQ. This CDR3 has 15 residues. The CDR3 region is CASSLEGDRDQPQHF. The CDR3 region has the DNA TGCGCCAGCAGCTTGGAGGGGGACAGGGACCAGCCCCAGCATTTT.

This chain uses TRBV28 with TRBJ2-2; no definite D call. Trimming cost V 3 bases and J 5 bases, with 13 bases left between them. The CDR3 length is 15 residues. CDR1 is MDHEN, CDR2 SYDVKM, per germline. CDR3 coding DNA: TGTGCCAGCAGTTTTTTCCAGGTTAGAACCGGGGAGCTGTTTTTT. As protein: CASSFFQVRTGELFF.

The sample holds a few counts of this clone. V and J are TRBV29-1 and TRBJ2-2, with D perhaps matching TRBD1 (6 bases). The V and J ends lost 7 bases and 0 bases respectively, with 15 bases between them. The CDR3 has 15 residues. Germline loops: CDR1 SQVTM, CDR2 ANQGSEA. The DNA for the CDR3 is TGCAGCGCAAACTACAGGGATACGAACACCGGGGAGCTGTTTTTT. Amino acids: CSANYRDTNTGELFF.

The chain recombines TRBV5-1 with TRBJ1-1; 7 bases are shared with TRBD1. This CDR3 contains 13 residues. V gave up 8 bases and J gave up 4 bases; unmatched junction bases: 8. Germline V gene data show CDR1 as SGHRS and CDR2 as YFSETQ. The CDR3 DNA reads TGCGCCAGTTCGGGGACAGTTCGCACTGAAGCTTTCTTT. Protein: CASSGTVRTEAFF.

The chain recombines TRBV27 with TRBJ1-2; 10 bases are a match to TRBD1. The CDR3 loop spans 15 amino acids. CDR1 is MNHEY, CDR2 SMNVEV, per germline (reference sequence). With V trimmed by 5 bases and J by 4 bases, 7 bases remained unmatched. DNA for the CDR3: TGTGCCAGCAGTAAAGGGACAGGGGTATCCTATGGCTACACCTTC. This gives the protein CASSKGTGVSYGYTF.

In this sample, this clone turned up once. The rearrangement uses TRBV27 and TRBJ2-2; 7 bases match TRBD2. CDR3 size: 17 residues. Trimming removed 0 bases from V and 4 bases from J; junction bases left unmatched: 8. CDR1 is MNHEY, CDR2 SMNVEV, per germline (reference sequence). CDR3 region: CASSLSIGRPGTGELFF. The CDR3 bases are TGTGCCAGCAGTTTATCGATCGGGAGGCCGGGCACCGGGGAGCTGTTTTTT.

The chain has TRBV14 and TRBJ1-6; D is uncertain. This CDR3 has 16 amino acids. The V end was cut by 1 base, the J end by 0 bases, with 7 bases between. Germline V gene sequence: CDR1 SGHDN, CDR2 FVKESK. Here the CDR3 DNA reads TGTGCCAGCAGCCAAGCGGGGTCCTCCTATAATTCACCCCTCCACTTT. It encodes CASSQAGSSYNSPLHF.

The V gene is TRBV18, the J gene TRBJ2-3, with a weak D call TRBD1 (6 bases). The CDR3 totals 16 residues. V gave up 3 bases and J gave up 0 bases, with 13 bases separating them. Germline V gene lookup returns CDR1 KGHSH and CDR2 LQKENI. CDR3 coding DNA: TGTGCCAGCTCACCCGTAGAGACAGGCAGCACAGATACGCAGTATTTT. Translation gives CASSPVETGSTDTQYF.